This TCR beta chain emerged from a study of control samples from healthy donors and cancer patients. The assay was immunoSEQ multiplex PCR, and TCRdb's table has in-frame clones only and misses some. Among around 100,000 clones listed, roughly 87% were seen once. V lost 4 bases, J lost 4 bases, and 7 bases stayed unmatched. CDR3 length: 14 amino acids. The germline V gene encodes CDR1 SGHDT and CDR2 YYEEEE. The receptor was isolated from a woman aged 50 to 60 in good health. The rearrangement links TRBV5-6 to TRBJ2-7; 8 positions agree with TRBD2. The sequenced sample was blood. The DNA for the CDR3 is TGTGCCAGCAGCACCCCGGGGGGGTATTACGAGCAGTACTTC. Translation gives CASSTPGGYYEQYF.